This is a list of T cell receptor beta chains from one sample in a study of blood T cell repertoires in COVID-19. Produced via immunoSEQ multiplex PCR; TCRdb's table is partial and in-frame only. The repertoire holds 200,000 to 250,000 clones, with more than 80% as singletons. Sequencing was done on a sample of peripheral blood. These receptors originate from a human donor in a cohort sampled during active COVID-19. CDR3s include the opening cysteine and the closing phenylalanine or tryptophan. Each record gives: V gene, J gene, clone size, CDR3 length, D gene, CDR3 DNA, CDR3 protein. The D gene is left open where the match is weak. Some rows have no size entry. The others give once, few or many, or a class for an expanded clone.

v_gene: TRBV3-1/TRBV3-2
j_gene: TRBJ2-3
abundance: many
len: 15
d_gene: .
CDR3nt: TGTGCCAGCAGCCCCGGAGCGGGTAGAACAGATACGCAGTATTTT
CDR3aa: CASSPGAGRTDTQYF

v_gene: TRBV30
j_gene: TRBJ2-5
abundance: .
len: 20
d_gene: TRBD2
CDR3nt: TGTGCCTGGAGTCGGGGATTGGGACTAGCGGGGGGCAAGATCCAAGAGACCCAGTACTTC
CDR3aa: CAWSRGLGLAGGKIQETQYF

v_gene: TRBV7-9
j_gene: TRBJ2-5
abundance: .
len: 14
d_gene: .
CDR3nt: TGTGCCAGCAGCACGCGACAGTTACAAGAGACCCAGTACTTC
CDR3aa: CASSTRQLQETQYF

v_gene: TRBV10-1
j_gene: TRBJ1-2
abundance: .
len: 13
d_gene: .
CDR3nt: TGCGCCAGCAGTGACAGGGCAGACTATGGCTACACCTTC
CDR3aa: CASSDRADYGYTF

v_gene: TRBV5-1
j_gene: TRBJ2-2
abundance: few
len: 14
d_gene: .
CDR3nt: TGCGCCAGCAGCTTTGGTGTGCGATCCGGGGAGCTGTTTTTT
CDR3aa: CASSFGVRSGELFF

v_gene: TRBV9
j_gene: TRBJ2-1
abundance: .
len: 14
d_gene: TRBD2
CDR3nt: TGTGCCAGCAGCGTAGGAACTAGCGGGGGCGAGCAGTTCTTC
CDR3aa: CASSVGTSGGEQFF

v_gene: TRBV5-1
j_gene: TRBJ1-1
abundance: .
len: 14
d_gene: TRBD1
CDR3nt: TGCGCCAGCAGCCCAAGACAGGGGGGCACTGAAGCTTTCTTT
CDR3aa: CASSPRQGGTEAFF

v_gene: TRBV28
j_gene: TRBJ2-7
abundance: .
len: 14
d_gene: TRBD2
CDR3nt: TGTGCCAGCACGGAGGCGGGAGCGGTAACCGAGCAGTACTTC
CDR3aa: CASTEAGAVTEQYF

v_gene: TRBV6-5
j_gene: TRBJ2-3
abundance: once
len: 14
d_gene: .
CDR3nt: TGTGCCAGCAGTAGACAGGAAGGCACAGATACGCAGTATTTT
CDR3aa: CASSRQEGTDTQYF

v_gene: TRBV9
j_gene: TRBJ2-1
abundance: .
len: 16
d_gene: TRBD2
CDR3nt: TGTGCCAGCAGCGCGGGACTAGCGGGAGCTTACAATGAGCAGTTCTTC
CDR3aa: CASSAGLAGAYNEQFF

v_gene: TRBV5-1
j_gene: TRBJ1-2
abundance: .
len: 14
d_gene: .
CDR3nt: TGCGCCAGCACCGTCACTGCTTCGGGGTATGGCTACACCTTC
CDR3aa: CASTVTASGYGYTF

v_gene: TRBV6-1
j_gene: TRBJ2-5
abundance: .
len: 14
d_gene: TRBD1
CDR3nt: TGTGCCAGCAGTGAAGGGACAGGGACGGAGACCCAGTACTTC
CDR3aa: CASSEGTGTETQYF

v_gene: TRBV28
j_gene: TRBJ2-7
abundance: once
len: 16
d_gene: TRBD2
CDR3nt: TGTGCCAGCAGTTCCGCAGCGGGAGCGTTATGGGACGAGCAGTACTTC
CDR3aa: CASSSAAGALWDEQYF

v_gene: TRBV20-1
j_gene: TRBJ1-6
abundance: .
len: 15
d_gene: .
CDR3nt: TGCAGTGCTAGTAAAGCCGGGACAAGGGATTCACCCCTCCACTTT
CDR3aa: CSASKAGTRDSPLHF

v_gene: TRBV28
j_gene: TRBJ2-3
abundance: .
len: 13
d_gene: TRBD2
CDR3nt: TGTGCCAGTGAGGCGGGAGGAACAGATACGCAGTATTTT
CDR3aa: CASEAGGTDTQYF

v_gene: TRBV10-3
j_gene: TRBJ2-7
abundance: once
len: 13
d_gene: .
CDR3nt: TGTGCCATCAGCACGACTTCGCCCTACGAGCAGTACTTC
CDR3aa: CAISTTSPYEQYF

v_gene: TRBV29-1
j_gene: TRBJ2-6
abundance: .
len: 16
d_gene: TRBD1
CDR3nt: TGCAGCGTTGTTGGTACAGGGGTATCTGGGGCCAACGTCCTGACTTTC
CDR3aa: CSVVGTGVSGANVLTF

v_gene: TRBV4-1
j_gene: TRBJ2-5
abundance: .
len: 16
d_gene: TRBD2
CDR3nt: TGCGCCAGCAGCCGGACTAGCGGGAGGTTCGGGGAGACCCAGTACTTC
CDR3aa: CASSRTSGRFGETQYF

v_gene: TRBV29-1
j_gene: TRBJ2-5
abundance: .
len: 12
d_gene: .
CDR3nt: TGCAGCGTTTCCCCCGAGCCCGAGACCCAGTACTTC
CDR3aa: CSVSPEPETQYF

v_gene: TRBV18
j_gene: TRBJ1-5
abundance: .
len: 13
d_gene: .
CDR3nt: TGTGCCAGCTCACCTCATACGGATCAGCCCCAGCATTTT
CDR3aa: CASSPHTDQPQHF

v_gene: TRBV7-9
j_gene: TRBJ2-3
abundance: once
len: 14
d_gene: .
CDR3nt: TGTGCCAGCAGCTCCGGGTTAAGCACAGATACGCAGTATTTT
CDR3aa: CASSSGLSTDTQYF

v_gene: TRBV11-3
j_gene: TRBJ2-2
abundance: .
len: 15
d_gene: .
CDR3nt: TGTGCCAGCAGCTTAGATCCAGGGGCGGCCGGGGAGCTGTTTTTT
CDR3aa: CASSLDPGAAGELFF

v_gene: TRBV9
j_gene: TRBJ2-7
abundance: .
len: 15
d_gene: .
CDR3nt: TGTGCCAGCAGCGTAGGAGGCCAGTTCTCCTACGAGCAGTACTTC
CDR3aa: CASSVGGQFSYEQYF

v_gene: TRBV9
j_gene: TRBJ1-2
abundance: .
len: 15
d_gene: TRBD1
CDR3nt: TGTGCCAGCAGCGCCCCCCAGGGGGCAATAAATGGCTACACCTTC
CDR3aa: CASSAPQGAINGYTF

v_gene: TRBV4-1
j_gene: TRBJ1-5
abundance: once
len: 13
d_gene: .
CDR3nt: TGCGCCAGCAGCCAACTAGAATACTCACCCCAGCATTTT
CDR3aa: CASSQLEYSPQHF

v_gene: TRBV2
j_gene: TRBJ1-5
abundance: .
len: 14
d_gene: .
CDR3nt: TGTGCCAGCAATCTCGACTGGGGCAATCAGCCCCAGCATTTT
CDR3aa: CASNLDWGNQPQHF

v_gene: TRBV11-2
j_gene: TRBJ1-6
abundance: .
len: 14
d_gene: TRBD1
CDR3nt: TGTGCCAGCATCTCGGACAGGGGTAATTCACCCCTCCACTTT
CDR3aa: CASISDRGNSPLHF

v_gene: TRBV5-1
j_gene: TRBJ1-2
abundance: once
len: 15
d_gene: TRBD1
CDR3nt: TGCGCCAGCAGCTTGGGCACAGGGGATATCCATGGCTACACCTTC
CDR3aa: CASSLGTGDIHGYTF

v_gene: TRBV30
j_gene: TRBJ1-1
abundance: .
len: 13
d_gene: TRBD1
CDR3nt: TGTGCCTGGGTGGGACAGATGAACACTGAAGCTTTCTTT
CDR3aa: CAWVGQMNTEAFF

v_gene: TRBV5-6
j_gene: TRBJ2-7
abundance: .
len: 14
d_gene: TRBD1
CDR3nt: TGTGCCAGCAGCTATCGACAGGGGGACTACGAGCAGTACTTC
CDR3aa: CASSYRQGDYEQYF

v_gene: TRBV7-2
j_gene: TRBJ1-2
abundance: .
len: 15
d_gene: TRBD1
CDR3nt: TGTGCCAGCAGCTCGACAGGGGGGACTGGGTATGGCTACACCTTC
CDR3aa: CASSSTGGTGYGYTF

v_gene: TRBV6-5
j_gene: TRBJ2-2
abundance: .
len: 14
d_gene: .
CDR3nt: TGTGCCAGCAGACGGGGGGCCGGGCCCGGGGAGCTGTTTTTT
CDR3aa: CASRRGAGPGELFF

v_gene: TRBV10-2
j_gene: TRBJ2-1
abundance: .
len: 14
d_gene: .
CDR3nt: TGCGCCAGCAGTGACAGGGCCGACTACAATGAGCAGTTCTTC
CDR3aa: CASSDRADYNEQFF

v_gene: TRBV7-2
j_gene: TRBJ2-1
abundance: .
len: 12
d_gene: .
CDR3nt: TGTGCCAGCAGCTCCCCTGAGGGCGGGCAGTTCTTC
CDR3aa: CASSSPEGGQFF

v_gene: TRBV4-2
j_gene: TRBJ1-1
abundance: .
len: 13
d_gene: TRBD1
CDR3nt: TGTGCCAGCAGCCCCGGACAGGGGACTGAAGCTTTCTTT
CDR3aa: CASSPGQGTEAFF

v_gene: TRBV4-1
j_gene: TRBJ2-1
abundance: .
len: 16
d_gene: .
CDR3nt: TGCGCCAGCAGCCAAGGAGGTGGCGGAAACTACAATGAGCAGTTCTTC
CDR3aa: CASSQGGGGNYNEQFF

v_gene: TRBV7-2
j_gene: TRBJ1-2
abundance: .
len: 14
d_gene: TRBD1
CDR3nt: TGTGCCAGCAAAGGACAGGGGGCCGGTTATGGCTACACCTTC
CDR3aa: CASKGQGAGYGYTF

v_gene: TRBV28
j_gene: TRBJ2-7
abundance: .
len: 15
d_gene: .
CDR3nt: TGTGCCAGCAGCGGGACGGGACACAGGATCTACGAGCAGTACTTC
CDR3aa: CASSGTGHRIYEQYF

v_gene: TRBV3-1/TRBV3-2
j_gene: TRBJ1-1
abundance: .
len: 12
d_gene: .
CDR3nt: TGTGCCAGCAGCCGTATGAACACTGAAGCTTTCTTT
CDR3aa: CASSRMNTEAFF

v_gene: TRBV5-4
j_gene: TRBJ1-1
abundance: .
len: 13
d_gene: .
CDR3nt: TGTGCCAGCAGCGGACAAGAGGACACTGAAGCTTTCTTT
CDR3aa: CASSGQEDTEAFF

v_gene: TRBV27
j_gene: TRBJ1-3
abundance: .
len: 17
d_gene: .
CDR3nt: TGTGCCAGCAGTTTATTCAGGCATGGTGCCCCTGGAAACACCATATATTTT
CDR3aa: CASSLFRHGAPGNTIYF